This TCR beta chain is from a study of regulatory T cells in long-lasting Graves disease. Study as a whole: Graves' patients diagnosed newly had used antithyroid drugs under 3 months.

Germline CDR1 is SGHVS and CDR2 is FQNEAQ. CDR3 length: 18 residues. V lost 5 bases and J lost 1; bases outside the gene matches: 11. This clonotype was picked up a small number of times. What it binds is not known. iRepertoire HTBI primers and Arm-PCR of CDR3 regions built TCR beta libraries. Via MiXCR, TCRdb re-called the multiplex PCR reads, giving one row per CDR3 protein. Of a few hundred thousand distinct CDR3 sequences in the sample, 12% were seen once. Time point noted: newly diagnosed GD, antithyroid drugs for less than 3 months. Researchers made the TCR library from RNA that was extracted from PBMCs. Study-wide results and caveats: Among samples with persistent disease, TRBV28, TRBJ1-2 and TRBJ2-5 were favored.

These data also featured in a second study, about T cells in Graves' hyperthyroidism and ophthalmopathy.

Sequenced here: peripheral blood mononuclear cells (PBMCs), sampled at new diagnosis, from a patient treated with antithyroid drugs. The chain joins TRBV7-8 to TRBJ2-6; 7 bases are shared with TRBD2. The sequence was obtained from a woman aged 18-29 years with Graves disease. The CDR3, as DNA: TGTGCCAGCAGCCGTCAAGCGGGGTTGGTATCTGGGGCCAACGTCCTGACTTTC. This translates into CASSRQAGLVSGANVLTF.